This TCR beta chain emerged from a study of control samples from healthy donors and cancer patients (dated by TCRdb to 2019 to 2021). Points on this clone: Its antigen target is currently unknown. One base away there is no much larger clone; base qualities are not given.

The library was prepared using the immunoSEQ multiplex PCR assay. Sourced from immuneACCESS, this table was stored by TCRdb with only in-frame sequences that have V and J called. A share of the clones is absent; for the studies checked, an unresolved V gene accounts for under half, and the remainder has no known explanation. Present in this sample are 95,000 to 150,000 clones, 89% of which were seen just once. The top ten constitute approximately 39% of the sample. V and J lose 2 bases and 0 bases, and a span of 5 bases separates them. The CDR3 holds 14 amino acids from the cysteine to the phenylalanine. The only DNA kept is the CDR3, 42 bases in frame from the first base. CDR1 SGHTA and CDR2 FQGNSA were looked up in the germline V gene.

Sequences were obtained from blood. The V and J genes are TRBV7-2 and TRBJ1-3; the D gene is unclear. The sequence was obtained from a man aged 50 or older in good health. CDR3 loop: CASSLTASGNTIYF. The DNA sequence is given as TGTGCCAGCAGCTTAACAGCCTCTGGAAACACCATATATTTT.